The 32 T cell receptor beta chains below were found in one sample sequenced in a study of naive and memory T cell subsets. Both TRBC1 and TRBC2 were covered by a beta constant-region primer of two equimolar oligonucleotides. Four rounds of PCR amplified the ligated cDNA using nested alpha and beta constant-region primers plus SP2. TCRdb processed the UMI-ligation and nested PCR reads anew with MiXCR; each CDR3 protein has one entry. This repertoire shows just over 80,000 distinct CDR3 sequences, 9% found once; its top ten account for roughly 1.2%. Sequencing used naive CD8+ T cells from blood. All receptors derive from a human donor in good health.

This sequence joins TRBV13 and TRBJ2-3, with TRBD2 matching over 8 bases. The ends lost 1 base at V and 6 bases at J; junction bases unmatched: 6. This CDR3 comprises 15 residues. CDR1 PRHDT and CDR2 FYEKMQ come from the germline V gene (reference sequence). Here the CDR3 reads CASSLAGLATDTQYF. CDR3 DNA sequence: TGTGCCAGCAGCTTAGCCGGACTAGCCACCGATACGCAGTATTTT. Looking up the rest from reference TRBV13 and TRBJ2-3 gives the full variable domain: AAGVIQSPRHLIKEKRETATLKCYPIPRHDTVYWYQQGPGQDPQFLISFYEKMQSDKGSIPDRFSAQQFSDYHSELNMSSLELGDSALYFCASSLAGLATDTQYFGPGTRLTVL.

This clonotype was detected many times. The rearrangement links TRBV24-1 to TRBJ2-3; D is undetermined. The CDR3 totals 16 residues. Trimming removed 3 bases at V and 0 bases at J, with 12 bases between. The germline CDR1 and CDR2 sequences are KGHDR and SFDVKD. The CDR3 reads CATSDPRDPSTDTQYF. The CDR3 coding sequence is TGTGCCACCAGTGATCCCCGAGACCCCAGCACAGATACGCAGTATTTT.

This rearrangement joins TRBV12-3 or TRBV12-4 to TRBJ2-3; 8 bases are a match to TRBD1. Trimming removed 7 bases from V and 0 bases from J; junction bases left unmatched: 12. This CDR3 comprises 17 residues. This chain's CDR3 is CASTLLGAGGSTDTQYF. CDR3 sequence (DNA): TGTGCCAGCACCCTGCTCGGGGCAGGGGGCAGCACAGATACGCAGTATTTT.

This clonotype has at least ten counts. J is TRBJ2-6 and V is TRBV28; 10 nucleotides agree with TRBD2. This CDR3 spans 18 amino acids. Trimming took 10 bases from V and 1 from J; bases not matched to a gene: 13. The germline V gene encodes CDR1 MDHEN and CDR2 SYDVKM. CDR3 in DNA: TGTGCCACGGAGAGAGTTAGCGGGAGGTATTCTGGGGCCAACGTCCTGACTTTC. As protein: CATERVSGRYSGANVLTF.

At least ten counts were recorded for this clonotype. The rearrangement joins TRBV6-5 to TRBJ2-1, with D perhaps TRBD1 or TRBD2 (5 bases each). This CDR3 is built from 15 residues. V was cut by 4 bases and J by 5 bases, with 15 bases left in between. The germline gives CDR1 MNHEY, CDR2 SVGAGI. Written as DNA, the CDR3 is TGTGCCAGCAGTTCGACCGGGACGAGAGACAATGAGCAGTTCTTC. Translation: CASSSTGTRDNEQFF.

This clonotype appeared many times. This sequence joins TRBV4-1 and TRBJ2-5; D remains unclear. Per germline, CDR1 MGHRA and CDR2 YSYEKL. The CDR3 covers 12 residues. Trimming left V 0 bases short and J 7 bases short, with 6 bases between. As DNA, the CDR3 is TGCGCCAGCAGCCAAGACGGCGGGACCCAGTACTTC. Protein product: CASSQDGGTQYF.

This clonotype was recorded many times. J is TRBJ2-1 and V is TRBV10-2; the D is unclear. The V gene's germline CDR1 is WSHSY and CDR2 SAAADI. V lost 6 bases and J 2 bases, leaving 11 bases between the germline ends. The CDR3 extends over 14 amino acids. The CDR3 protein is CASSRAAAYNEQFF. DNA for the CDR3: TGCGCCAGCAGCCGGGCGGCAGCCTACAATGAGCAGTTCTTC.

The chain has TRBV4-3 and TRBJ1-2; TRBD1 agrees at 7 bases. CDR1 and CDR2 (germline): LGHNA, YSLEER. Trimming cost V 0 bases and J 3 bases; bases outside gene matches: 7. The CDR3 length is 16 residues. The CDR3 is CASSQDGSDRHYGYTF. The CDR3 coding sequence is TGCGCCAGCAGCCAAGATGGATCGGACAGGCACTATGGCTACACCTTC.

In its sample, this clonotype was seen many times. This chain links TRBV29-1 with TRBJ1-1; a weak D match, TRBD1 (6 bases). Looked up from germline, CDR1 is SQVTM and CDR2 is ANQGSEA. Trimming took off 2 bases at V and 3 bases at J, with 10 bases between the two ends. This CDR3 comprises 13 residues. The CDR3 loop is CSVERAGDTEAFF. In DNA, the CDR3 is TGCAGCGTTGAAAGGGCAGGGGACACTGAAGCTTTCTTT.

In this sample, this clonotype turned up many times. The chain links TRBV20-1 to TRBJ2-7; weak D call: TRBD2 (6 bases). V shed 6 bases and J shed 4 bases, with 16 bases lying between them. This CDR3 spans 13 amino acids. Germline CDR1 is DFQATT and CDR2 is SNEGSKA (reference sequence). CDR3 region: CSARDFGVYEQYF. CDR3 nucleotides: TGCAGTGCGCGGGACTTCGGTGTATACGAGCAGTACTTC.

Ten or more counts support this clonotype. The chain joins TRBV3-1 to TRBJ2-4; TRBD1 or TRBD2 may be the D gene (5 bases each). Trimming pared 0 bases from V and 6 bases from J, leaving 12 bases between. The CDR3 spans 15 residues. In germline, CDR1 is LGHDT, CDR2 YNNKEL (reference sequence). The CDR3 DNA sequence: TGTGCCAGCAGCCAAGATTGGCCAGGGACAAACATTCAGTACTTC. This encodes CASSQDWPGTNIQYF.

This clonotype was seen repeatedly, ten times or more. CDR3 region: CASSLGGLAASTDTQYF. CDR3 nucleotides: TGTGCCAGCAGCTTAGGAGGGCTAGCGGCTAGCACAGATACGCAGTATTTT. This rearrangement joins TRBV7-6 to TRBJ2-3; the match to TRBD2 covers 7 bases. Germline V gene data show CDR1 as SGHVS and CDR2 as FNYEAQ. The CDR3 contains 17 residues. J gave up 0 bases and V 1 base, and 7 bases lay outside the gene matches.

This chain joins TRBV18 and TRBJ2-2; the D gene is possibly TRBD1 (5 bases). The ends were cut back, 0 bases at V and 2 bases at J, with 10 bases in the middle. The CDR3 is 16 amino acids. The germline V gene encodes CDR1 KGHSH and CDR2 LQKENI. The CDR3 DNA reads TGTGCCAGCTCACCACCGAAGGGGTCTAACACCGGGGAGCTGTTTTTT. It is translated as CASSPPKGSNTGELFF.

This chain joins TRBV3-1 and TRBJ2-7, with D hard to call. Trimming cost V 5 bases and J 0 bases, with 5 bases left between them. The CDR3 length is 12 residues. The germline V gene encodes CDR1 LGHDT and CDR2 YNNKEL (reference sequence). CDR3 amino acids: CASSGPSYEQYF. In DNA form, the CDR3 reads TGTGCCAGCAGCGGGCCCTCCTACGAGCAGTACTTC.

There are many counts of this clonotype. V gene TRBV20-1 combines with J gene TRBJ2-1; TRBD2 aligns across 13 bases. The CDR3 totals 20 residues. Germline V gene sequence: CDR1 DFQATT, CDR2 SNEGSKA (reference sequence). With V trimmed by 2 bases and J by 3 bases, 16 bases remained unmatched. The CDR3 loop reads CSARSSTGLAGPHNYNEQFF. CDR3 in DNA: TGCAGTGCTAGATCCTCGACGGGACTAGCGGGGCCTCACAACTACAATGAGCAGTTCTTC.

The table lists this clonotype with many counts. The chain has TRBV9 and TRBJ2-7, with TRBD2 matching 8 bases. Germline CDR1 is SGDLS and CDR2 is YYNGEE. V gave up 2 bases and J gave up 3 bases; unmatched junction bases: 4. This CDR3 spans 14 amino acids. The CDR3 DNA is TGTGCCAGCAGCGTTGGTAGCGGGGACTACGAGCAGTACTTC. This codes for CASSVGSGDYEQYF.

This sequence joins TRBV12-3 or TRBV12-4 and TRBJ1-5; D uncertain. The CDR3 is 14 amino acids. V lost 3 bases and J lost 6, with 12 bases in between. This CDR3 is CASSLGSNGQPQHF. DNA of the CDR3: TGTGCCAGCAGTTTGGGGTCGAATGGTCAGCCCCAGCATTTT.

This clonotype was detected ten times or more. The chain is built from TRBV29-1 and TRBJ2-7; no firm D call. The V gene's germline CDR1 is SQVTM and CDR2 ANQGSEA. This CDR3 contains 13 residues. V was pared by 4 bases and J by 3 bases, with 13 bases between. CDR3 nucleotides: TGCAGCGTTGTAGCAGGCTCAGTCTACGAGCAGTACTTC. It encodes CSVVAGSVYEQYF.

The sample holds a few counts of this clonotype. This chain joins TRBV12-3 or TRBV12-4 and TRBJ2-1; no clear D. V dropped 3 bases and J dropped 12 bases, with 9 bases sitting between them. The CDR3 has 11 amino acids. In DNA, the CDR3 is TGTGCCAGCAGTTTCTTGAGCGCGCAGTTCTTC. Protein: CASSFLSAQFF.

This clonotype was detected only a few times. The J gene is TRBJ2-5, the V gene TRBV6-6; D not certain. The germline V gene encodes CDR1 MNHNY and CDR2 SVGAGI (reference sequence). Deletions cut 2 bases from V and 5 bases from J, with 9 bases between. The CDR3 has 13 residues. The CDR3: CASSYTLVETQYF. DNA of the CDR3: TGTGCCAGCAGTTACACCCTAGTGGAGACCCAGTACTTC.

There are many counts of this clonotype. V gene TRBV7-9 combines with J gene TRBJ1-5; no clear D. Germline V gene sequence: CDR1 SEHNR, CDR2 FQNEAQ (reference sequence). The CDR3 covers 15 residues. Trimming took off 3 bases at V and 5 bases at J, with 14 bases between the two ends. CDR3 in amino acids: CASSFDVETHQPQHF. CDR3 DNA: TGTGCCAGCAGCTTTGATGTGGAGACCCATCAGCCCCAGCATTTT.

The chain couples TRBV25-1 to TRBJ2-3, with D hard to call. V lost 1 base, J lost 4 bases, and 9 bases lay in between. Looked up from germline, CDR1 is MGHDK and CDR2 is SYGVNS. The CDR3 spans 14 residues. The CDR3 reads CASSESTLSDTQYF. The CDR3 DNA is TGTGCCAGCAGTGAATCAACCCTCTCAGATACGCAGTATTTT.

This clonotype has a count of ten or more. J is TRBJ2-5 and V is TRBV12-3 or TRBV12-4; D is tentatively TRBD1 or TRBD2 (5 bases each). Trimming removed 5 bases at V and 0 bases at J, with 10 bases between. The CDR3 totals 14 residues. Here the CDR3 reads CASSPWGNQETQYF. As DNA, the CDR3 is TGTGCCAGCAGTCCGTGGGGGAACCAAGAGACCCAGTACTTC.

The chain uses TRBV28 and TRBJ2-7; TRBD1 might be the D (6 bases). The V end lost 5 bases, the J end lost 4 bases, and 9 bases lay between the germline ends. This CDR3 is 12 amino acids long. The V gene's germline CDR1 is MDHEN and CDR2 SYDVKM. The CDR3 sequence: CASSQTGYEQYF. CDR3 bases: TGTGCCAGCAGTCAAACAGGGTACGAGCAGTACTTC.

This clonotype was seen only once. This may be a read error, as it is one base from a much larger clone. V and J are TRBV4-3 and TRBJ1-2; 7 bases agree with TRBD1. The CDR3 is made up of 17 amino acids. Trimming cost V 2 bases and J 4 bases; bases outside gene matches: 13. CDR1 LGHNA and CDR2 YSLEER come from the germline V gene. This chain's CDR3 is CASSQTPGEGAVYGYTF. CDR3 in DNA: TGCGCCAGCAGCCAAACCCCTGGGGAGGGGGCTGTCTATGGCTACACCTTC.

This clonotype was seen a few times. This sequence joins TRBV28 and TRBJ2-1, with D tentatively TRBD2 (5 bases). CDR3 size: 14 residues. Germline values: CDR1 MDHEN, CDR2 SYDVKM. Between the trimmed V and J ends, which lost 6 bases and 4 bases, there was a span of 13 bases. The CDR3 DNA reads TGTGCCAGCAGGAGCCGGGATCCATACAATGAGCAGTTCTTC. Translating gives CASRSRDPYNEQFF.

The J gene is TRBJ2-7, the V gene TRBV6-1; no clear D. Trimming took 8 bases from V and 2 from J, leaving 10 bases between them. The germline V gene has CDR1 MNHNS and CDR2 SASEGT. The CDR3 consists of 12 residues. The CDR3 loop is CASRRQTYEQYF. Here the CDR3 DNA reads TGTGCCAGCCGTCGACAAACCTACGAGCAGTACTTC.

Many counts were recorded for this clonotype. The gene calls are TRBV9 and TRBJ1-2; 7 bases line up with TRBD1. Germline assignment: CDR1 SGDLS and CDR2 YYNGEE. CDR3 length: 15 amino acids. V was clipped by 4 bases and J by 4 bases; unmatched bases: 10. CDR3 coding DNA: TGTGCCAGCAGCTCTCAACTACAGGGGCTCTATGGCTACACCTTC. It translates to CASSSQLQGLYGYTF.

In its sample, this clonotype was seen many times. This chain joins TRBV20-1 and TRBJ2-7, with 7 bases lining up with TRBD1. J was trimmed by 1 base and V by 0 bases; bases with no gene match: 6. This CDR3 is built from 15 residues. Germline lookup yields CDR1 DFQATT and CDR2 SNEGSKA (reference sequence). CDR3 loop: CSARDRGDSSYEQYF. The DNA of the CDR3 is TGCAGTGCTAGAGATCGTGGGGACAGTTCCTACGAGCAGTACTTC.

This clonotype was recorded many times. The rearrangement links TRBV6-6 to TRBJ2-7; TRBD1 aligns across 8 bases. V was clipped by 2 bases and J by 6 bases; unmatched bases: 12. This CDR3 comprises 16 residues. Germline CDR1 and CDR2: MNHNY and SVGAGI (reference sequence). CDR3 residues: CASSYPNGTGLSEQYF. CDR3 coding DNA: TGTGCCAGCAGTTACCCTAACGGGACAGGTTTGAGCGAGCAGTACTTC.

This clonotype was detected many times. The V call is TRBV6-5, the J call TRBJ2-3; D gene unclear. Germline loops: CDR1 MNHEY, CDR2 SVGAGI. The V end was cut by 7 bases, the J end by 3 bases, with 14 bases between. This CDR3 contains 14 residues. This CDR3 reads CASTRLPRTDTQYF. CDR3 DNA: TGTGCCAGCACCCGCCTTCCGCGGACAGATACGCAGTATTTT.

This clonotype was detected ten times or more. The rearrangement uses TRBV3-1 and TRBJ2-7; 7 bases line up with TRBD2. Germline V CDR1 and CDR2: LGHDT, YNNKEL (reference sequence). The V gene end was trimmed by 4 bases and the J gene end by 4 bases; junction bases not matched to a gene: 10. The CDR3 consists of 15 residues. The CDR3, as DNA: TGTGCCAGCAGCCCGGGCGCTAGCGGCCTATACGAGCAGTACTTC. Encoded protein: CASSPGASGLYEQYF.